Listed below are T cell receptor beta chains from one sample, sequenced in a study of T cell changes during pregnancy in multiple sclerosis. Clones were sequenced by immunoSEQ multiplex PCR, and TCRdb holds only the in-frame ones, with some missing. The table shows around 65,000 clones, with around 90% occurring only once. This sample comprised peripheral blood, obtained in the first trimester of pregnancy. These receptors all stem from a female donor in good health, enrolled as a control in a pregnancy study. The CDR3 runs from the conserved cysteine through the conserved F or W. Each record gives: V gene, clone size, J gene, D gene, CDR3 protein, CDR3 DNA. D genes are given only for firm matches. Rows give clone size only sometimes, using once, few, many, or a class for an expanded clone.

V: TRBV5-1
size: NA
J: TRBJ1-3
D: NA
CDR3: CASSLDSSGNTIYF
DNA: TGCGCCAGCAGCCTGGACAGCTCTGGAAACACCATATATTTT

V: TRBV5-4
size: NA
J: TRBJ2-7
D: TRBD1
CDR3: CASSRPPGQSYEQYF
DNA: TGTGCCAGCAGCCGACCTCCGGGACAGTCCTACGAGCAGTACTTC

V: TRBV30
size: NA
J: TRBJ2-5
D: NA
CDR3: CAWSNEPTGYSETQYF
DNA: TGTGCCTGGAGTAACGAACCAACAGGGTATTCGGAGACCCAGTACTTC

V: TRBV18
size: once
J: TRBJ1-1
D: NA
CDR3: CASSPLRDGIEAFF
DNA: TGTGCCAGCTCACCACTCCGGGATGGGATTGAAGCTTTCTTT

V: TRBV2
size: NA
J: TRBJ2-2
D: NA
CDR3: CASSEAEHGITNTGELFF
DNA: TGTGCCAGCAGTGAAGCAGAACACGGGATCACGAACACCGGGGAGCTGTTTTTT

V: TRBV4-2
size: NA
J: TRBJ2-7
D: NA
CDR3: CASSQGASGSHSTYEQYF
DNA: TGTGCCAGCAGCCAAGGCGCCTCGGGGTCTCATTCTACCTACGAGCAGTACTTC

V: TRBV6-5
size: NA
J: TRBJ1-1
D: TRBD1
CDR3: CASRLTGGDTEAFF
DNA: TGTGCCAGCAGACTCACAGGGGGGGACACTGAAGCTTTCTTT

V: TRBV7-2
size: NA
J: TRBJ2-1
D: NA
CDR3: CASAVFASSYNEQFF
DNA: TGTGCCAGCGCCGTATTCGCTAGCTCCTACAATGAGCAGTTCTTC

V: TRBV4-1
size: once
J: TRBJ1-1
D: NA
CDR3: CASSQDQGISAEAFF
DNA: TGCGCCAGCAGCCAAGATCAGGGGATCTCGGCTGAAGCTTTCTTT

V: TRBV10-3
size: NA
J: TRBJ2-1
D: TRBD2
CDR3: CAISVELAELGEQFF
DNA: TGTGCCATCAGTGTGGAACTAGCGGAGTTAGGTGAGCAGTTCTTC

V: TRBV27
size: NA
J: TRBJ1-2
D: TRBD1
CDR3: CASSLSPTGNYGYTF
DNA: TGTGCCAGCAGTTTGTCCCCGACAGGGAACTATGGCTACACCTTC

V: TRBV19
size: NA
J: TRBJ1-2
D: NA
CDR3: CASGPAEGGYTF
DNA: TGTGCCAGCGGCCCAGCCGAGGGCGGCTACACCTTC

V: TRBV15
size: NA
J: TRBJ2-2
D: TRBD1
CDR3: CATSSPRDRVWTGELFF
DNA: TGTGCCACCAGCAGTCCCCGGGACAGGGTGTGGACCGGGGAGCTGTTTTTT

V: TRBV29-1
size: NA
J: TRBJ1-1
D: NA
CDR3: CSPPRNTEAFF
DNA: TGCAGCCCCCCCAGGAACACTGAAGCTTTCTTT

V: TRBV15
size: NA
J: TRBJ1-1
D: NA
CDR3: CATSVPGMNTEAFF
DNA: TGTGCCACCAGCGTCCCGGGGATGAACACTGAAGCTTTCTTT

V: TRBV19
size: NA
J: TRBJ1-2
D: TRBD1
CDR3: CASSLRTGHGYTF
DNA: TGTGCCAGTAGTCTAAGGACAGGGCATGGCTACACCTTC

V: TRBV29-1
size: NA
J: TRBJ1-2
D: TRBD1
CDR3: CSGSGQGTHGYTF
DNA: TGCAGCGGATCGGGACAGGGAACCCACGGCTACACCTTC

V: TRBV7-9
size: once
J: TRBJ2-5
D: NA
CDR3: CASSSTGRETQYF
DNA: TGTGCCAGCAGCTCGACAGGGAGGGAGACCCAGTACTTC

V: TRBV28
size: once
J: TRBJ2-5
D: TRBD1
CDR3: CASSPNDRVETQYF
DNA: TGTGCCAGCAGTCCGAATGACAGGGTAGAGACCCAGTACTTC

V: TRBV9
size: NA
J: TRBJ2-3
D: NA
CDR3: CASSVEGGTVTDTQYF
DNA: TGTGCCAGCAGCGTAGAGGGGGGGACTGTCACAGATACGCAGTATTTT

V: TRBV29-1
size: NA
J: TRBJ2-1
D: TRBD2
CDR3: CSSHRTSGRAQVGSEQFF
DNA: TGCAGCTCACACCGGACTAGCGGGAGGGCCCAAGTTGGCAGTGAGCAGTTCTTC

V: TRBV28
size: NA
J: TRBJ2-7
D: TRBD2
CDR3: CASSARGSGRSYEQYF
DNA: TGTGCCAGCAGTGCCCGGGGTAGCGGGAGATCCTACGAGCAGTACTTC

V: TRBV4-1
size: NA
J: TRBJ1-1
D: NA
CDR3: CASSLAQILNTEAFF
DNA: TGCGCCAGCAGCCTCGCACAGATTTTGAACACTGAAGCTTTCTTT

V: TRBV10-3
size: NA
J: TRBJ2-7
D: NA
CDR3: CAISDRDSYEQYF
DNA: TGTGCCATCAGTGACAGGGACTCCTACGAGCAGTACTTC

V: TRBV6-5
size: NA
J: TRBJ1-1
D: TRBD1
CDR3: CAASSQGAPSTEAFF
DNA: TGTGCCGCCAGCAGTCAGGGGGCACCGAGCACTGAAGCTTTCTTT

V: TRBV6-5
size: NA
J: TRBJ1-1
D: TRBD1
CDR3: CASRRTGMNTEAFF
DNA: TGTGCCAGCAGGAGGACAGGCATGAACACTGAAGCTTTCTTT

V: TRBV28
size: NA
J: TRBJ1-4
D: NA
CDR3: CASSLFGEKLFF
DNA: TGTGCCAGCAGTTTATTCGGTGAAAAACTGTTTTTT

V: TRBV18
size: NA
J: TRBJ2-1
D: NA
CDR3: CASSPGLAGGPNDEQFF
DNA: TGTGCCAGCTCACCAGGGTTAGCAGGAGGGCCGAACGATGAGCAGTTCTTC

V: TRBV6-6
size: NA
J: TRBJ2-2
D: TRBD2
CDR3: CASGPTSGRAGELFF
DNA: TGTGCCAGCGGACCGACTAGCGGGAGGGCCGGGGAGCTGTTTTTT

V: TRBV7-2
size: NA
J: TRBJ2-7
D: TRBD1
CDR3: CASSLVSGQRSYEQYF
DNA: TGTGCCAGCAGCTTAGTATCGGGACAGCGTTCCTACGAGCAGTACTTC

V: TRBV6-5
size: NA
J: TRBJ2-3
D: NA
CDR3: CASSLNSYTDTQYF
DNA: TGTGCCAGCAGTTTAAACAGTTACACAGATACGCAGTATTTT

V: TRBV20-1
size: NA
J: TRBJ1-4
D: NA
CDR3: CSARGQTYLFF
DNA: TGCAGTGCTAGGGGGCAGACTTACCTGTTTTTT

V: TRBV5-1
size: NA
J: TRBJ1-2
D: NA
CDR3: CASSRGGGADYGYTF
DNA: TGCGCCAGCAGCCGGGGTGGGGGGGCAGACTATGGCTACACCTTC

V: TRBV4-3
size: NA
J: TRBJ1-5
D: TRBD1
CDR3: CASSLGTGDSNQPQHF
DNA: TGCGCCAGCAGCCTCGGAACAGGGGATAGCAATCAGCCCCAGCATTTT

V: TRBV18
size: NA
J: TRBJ2-2
D: NA
CDR3: CASLPDRYTGELFF
DNA: TGTGCCAGTCTACCGGACAGATACACCGGGGAGCTGTTTTTT

V: TRBV5-1
size: NA
J: TRBJ1-5
D: TRBD1
CDR3: CASSLLPGGLNQPQHF
DNA: TGCGCCAGCAGCTTGTTGCCAGGGGGCCTCAATCAGCCCCAGCATTTT

V: TRBV30
size: few
J: TRBJ1-6
D: TRBD1
CDR3: CAWTTGWNSPLHF
DNA: TGTGCCTGGACGACAGGGTGGAATTCACCCCTCCACTTT

V: TRBV7-2
size: NA
J: TRBJ1-4
D: NA
CDR3: CASSLHATNEKLFF
DNA: TGTGCCAGCAGCTTACATGCAACTAATGAAAAACTGTTTTTT

V: TRBV6-5
size: once
J: TRBJ2-7
D: TRBD2
CDR3: CASSSRTSGGYEQYF
DNA: TGTGCCAGCAGTTCCCGGACTAGCGGGGGCTACGAGCAGTACTTC

V: TRBV28
size: NA
J: TRBJ1-2
D: NA
CDR3: CASSTPTGQQGYGYTF
DNA: TGTGCCAGCAGCACTCCCACAGGGCAGCAGGGCTATGGCTACACCTTC